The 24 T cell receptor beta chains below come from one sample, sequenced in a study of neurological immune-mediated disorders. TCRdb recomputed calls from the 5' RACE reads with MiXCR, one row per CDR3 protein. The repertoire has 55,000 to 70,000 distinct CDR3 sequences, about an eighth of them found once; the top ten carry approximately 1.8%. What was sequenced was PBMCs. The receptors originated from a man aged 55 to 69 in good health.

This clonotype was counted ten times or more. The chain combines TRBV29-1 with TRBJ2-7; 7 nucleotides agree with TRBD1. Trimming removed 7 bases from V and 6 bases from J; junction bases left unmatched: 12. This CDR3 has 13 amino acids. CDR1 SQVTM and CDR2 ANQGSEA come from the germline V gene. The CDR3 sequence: CSAEKTGPSEQYF. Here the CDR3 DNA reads TGCAGCGCGGAAAAGACAGGGCCCAGCGAGCAGTACTTC.

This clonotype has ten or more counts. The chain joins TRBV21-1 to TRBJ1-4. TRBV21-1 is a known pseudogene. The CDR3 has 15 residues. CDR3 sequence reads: CASSASLASNEKLFF. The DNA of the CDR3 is TGTGCCAGCAGCGCTTCTCTGGCCTCTAATGAAAAACTGTTTTTT.

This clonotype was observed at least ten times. CDR3 nucleotides: TGTGCCAGCAGCCGAGGGGCTGAAGCTTTCTTT. Encoded protein: CASSRGAEAFF. The chain uses TRBV3-1 and TRBJ1-1; possible D gene TRBD1, 5 bases. CDR3 size: 11 residues. Between the trimmed V and J ends, which lost 4 bases and 6 bases, there was a span of 6 bases. Looked up from germline, CDR1 is LGHDT and CDR2 is YNNKEL (reference sequence).

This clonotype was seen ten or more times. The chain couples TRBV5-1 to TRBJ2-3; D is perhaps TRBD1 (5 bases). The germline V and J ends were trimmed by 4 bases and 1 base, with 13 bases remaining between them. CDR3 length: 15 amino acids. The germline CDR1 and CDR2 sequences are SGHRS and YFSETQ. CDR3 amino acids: CASSLDLGRTDTQYF. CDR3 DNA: TGCGCCAGCAGCCTGGACCTGGGGCGCACAGATACGCAGTATTTT.

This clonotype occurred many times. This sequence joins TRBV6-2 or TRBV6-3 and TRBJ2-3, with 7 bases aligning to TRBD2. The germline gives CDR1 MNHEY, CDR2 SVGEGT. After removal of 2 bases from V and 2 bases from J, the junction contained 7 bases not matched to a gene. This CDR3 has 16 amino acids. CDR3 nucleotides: TGTGCCAGCAGTTACCCCGAGGGAGGGGCCACAGATACGCAGTATTTT. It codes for CASSYPEGGATDTQYF.

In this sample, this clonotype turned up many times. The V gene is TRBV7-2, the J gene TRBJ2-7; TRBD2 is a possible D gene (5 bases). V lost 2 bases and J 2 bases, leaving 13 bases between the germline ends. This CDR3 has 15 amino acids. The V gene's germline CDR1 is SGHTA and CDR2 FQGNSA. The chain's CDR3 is CASSLLALAAYEQYF. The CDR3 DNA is TGTGCCAGCAGCTTATTAGCCCTAGCCGCCTACGAGCAGTACTTC.

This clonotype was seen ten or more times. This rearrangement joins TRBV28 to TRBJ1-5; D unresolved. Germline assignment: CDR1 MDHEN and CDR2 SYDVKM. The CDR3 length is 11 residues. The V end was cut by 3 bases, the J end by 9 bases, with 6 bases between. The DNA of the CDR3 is TGTGCCAGCAGTTTCGGGTTGCCCCAGCATTTT. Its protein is CASSFGLPQHF. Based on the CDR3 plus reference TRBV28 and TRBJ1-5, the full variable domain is DVKVTQSSRYLVKRTGEKVFLECVQDMDHENMFWYRQDPGLGLRLIYFSYDVKMKEKGDIPEGYSVSREKKERFSLILESASTNQTSMYLCASSFGLPQHFGDGTRLSIL.

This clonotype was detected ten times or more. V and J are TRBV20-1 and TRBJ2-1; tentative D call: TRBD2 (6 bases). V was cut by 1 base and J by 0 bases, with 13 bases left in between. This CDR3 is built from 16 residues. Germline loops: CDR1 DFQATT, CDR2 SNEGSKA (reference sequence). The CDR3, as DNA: TGCAGTGCTAGAGCGTCTGGGAGGAGCTCCTACAATGAGCAGTTCTTC. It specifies CSARASGRSSYNEQFF.

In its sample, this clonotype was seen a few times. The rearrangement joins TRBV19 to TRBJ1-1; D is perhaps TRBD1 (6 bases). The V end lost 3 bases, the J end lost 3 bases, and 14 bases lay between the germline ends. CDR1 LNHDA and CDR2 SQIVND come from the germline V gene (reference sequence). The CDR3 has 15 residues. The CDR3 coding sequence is TGTGCCAGTAGTATTATCGGGGACATGGACACTGAAGCTTTCTTT. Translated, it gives CASSIIGDMDTEAFF.

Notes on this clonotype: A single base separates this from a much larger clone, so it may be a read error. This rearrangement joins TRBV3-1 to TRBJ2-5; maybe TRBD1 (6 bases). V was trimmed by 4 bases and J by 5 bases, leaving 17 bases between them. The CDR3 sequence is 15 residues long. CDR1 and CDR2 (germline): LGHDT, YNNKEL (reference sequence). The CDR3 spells CASSPWTVGDETQYF. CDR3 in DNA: TGTGCCAGCAGCCCTTGGACAGTAGGGGATGAGACCCAGTACTTC.

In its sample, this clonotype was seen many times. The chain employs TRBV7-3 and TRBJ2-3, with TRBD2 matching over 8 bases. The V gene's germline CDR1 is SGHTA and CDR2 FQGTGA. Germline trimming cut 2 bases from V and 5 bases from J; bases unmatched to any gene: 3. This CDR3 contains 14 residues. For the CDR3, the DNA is TGTGCCAGCAGCTTATCGGGGGGGAAAGATACGCAGTATTTT. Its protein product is CASSLSGGKDTQYF.

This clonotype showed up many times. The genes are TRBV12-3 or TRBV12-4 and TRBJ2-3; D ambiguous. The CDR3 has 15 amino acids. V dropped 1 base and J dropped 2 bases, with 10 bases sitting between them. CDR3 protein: CASSLVQTSTDTQYF. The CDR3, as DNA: TGTGCCAGCAGTTTAGTACAGACCTCCACAGATACGCAGTATTTT.

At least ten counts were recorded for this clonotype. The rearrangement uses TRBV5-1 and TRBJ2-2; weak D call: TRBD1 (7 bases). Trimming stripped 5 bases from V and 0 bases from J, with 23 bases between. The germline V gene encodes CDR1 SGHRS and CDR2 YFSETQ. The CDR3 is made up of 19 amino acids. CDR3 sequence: CASRAGGTAIFANTGELFF. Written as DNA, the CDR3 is TGCGCCAGCAGGGCAGGCGGGACAGCGATTTTTGCGAACACCGGGGAGCTGTTTTTT.

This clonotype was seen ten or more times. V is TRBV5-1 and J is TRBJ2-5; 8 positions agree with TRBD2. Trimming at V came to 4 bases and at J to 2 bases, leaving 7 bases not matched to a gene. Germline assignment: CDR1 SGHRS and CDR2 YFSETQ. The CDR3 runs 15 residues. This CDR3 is CASSLGGGSQETQYF. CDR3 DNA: TGCGCCAGCAGCCTCGGGGGGGGCTCTCAAGAGACCCAGTACTTC.

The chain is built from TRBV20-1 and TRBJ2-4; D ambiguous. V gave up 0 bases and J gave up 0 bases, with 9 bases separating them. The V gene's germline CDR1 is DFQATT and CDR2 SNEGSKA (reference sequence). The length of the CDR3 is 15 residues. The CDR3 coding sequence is TGCAGTGCTAGAGAGGTGGTAATAGCCAAAAACATTCAGTACTTC. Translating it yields CSAREVVIAKNIQYF.

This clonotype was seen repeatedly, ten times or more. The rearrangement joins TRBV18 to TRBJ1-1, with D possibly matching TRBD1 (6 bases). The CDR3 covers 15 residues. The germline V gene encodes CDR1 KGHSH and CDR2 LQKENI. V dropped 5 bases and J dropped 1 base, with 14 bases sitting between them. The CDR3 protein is CASSYIGQWNTEAFF. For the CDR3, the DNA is TGTGCCAGCTCATACATTGGACAGTGGAACACTGAAGCTTTCTTT.

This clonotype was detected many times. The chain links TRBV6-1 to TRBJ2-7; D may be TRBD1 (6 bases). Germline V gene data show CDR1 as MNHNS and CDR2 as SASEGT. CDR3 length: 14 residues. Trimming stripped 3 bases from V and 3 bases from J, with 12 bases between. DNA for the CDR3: TGTGCCAGCAGTGATTGGGGGCCTGACTACGAGCAGTACTTC. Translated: CASSDWGPDYEQYF.

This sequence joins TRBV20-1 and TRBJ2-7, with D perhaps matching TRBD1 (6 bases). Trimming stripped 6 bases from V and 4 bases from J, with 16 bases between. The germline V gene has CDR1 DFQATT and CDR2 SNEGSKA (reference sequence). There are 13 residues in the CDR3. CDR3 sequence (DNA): TGCAGTGCCACCCTAGCTAGGGGGTACGAGCAGTACTTC. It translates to CSATLARGYEQYF.

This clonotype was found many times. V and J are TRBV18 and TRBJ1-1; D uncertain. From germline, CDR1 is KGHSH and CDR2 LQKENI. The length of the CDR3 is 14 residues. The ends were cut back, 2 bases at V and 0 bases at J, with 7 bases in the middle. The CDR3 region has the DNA TGTGCCAGCTCACCAAGGACGGTGAACACTGAAGCTTTCTTT. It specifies CASSPRTVNTEAFF.

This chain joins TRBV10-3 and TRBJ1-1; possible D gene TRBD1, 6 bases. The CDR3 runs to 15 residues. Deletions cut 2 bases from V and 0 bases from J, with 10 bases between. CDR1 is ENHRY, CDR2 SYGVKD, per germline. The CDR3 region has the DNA TGTGCCATCAGTGAGGTTGGGGGCTTGAACACTGAAGCTTTCTTT. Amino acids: CAISEVGGLNTEAFF.

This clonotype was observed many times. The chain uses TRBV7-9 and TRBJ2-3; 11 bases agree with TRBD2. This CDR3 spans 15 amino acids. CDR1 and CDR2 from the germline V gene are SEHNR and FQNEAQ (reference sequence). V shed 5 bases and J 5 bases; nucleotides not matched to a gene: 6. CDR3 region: CASSVPSGGRDTQYF. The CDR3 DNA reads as TGTGCCAGCAGCGTGCCTAGCGGGGGGAGAGATACGCAGTATTTT.

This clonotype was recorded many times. DNA for the CDR3: TGTGCCATCAGTGAGTCCCCTCCAGGGGGGGCGCAGGACGAGCAGTACTTC. Its translation: CAISESPPGGAQDEQYF. The chain recombines TRBV10-3 with TRBJ2-7; D is possibly TRBD1 or TRBD2 (7 bases each). Germline CDR1 ENHRY, CDR2 SYGVKD. The V gene lost 0 bases and the J gene lost 5 bases, with 20 bases spanning the gap. The CDR3 spans 17 residues.

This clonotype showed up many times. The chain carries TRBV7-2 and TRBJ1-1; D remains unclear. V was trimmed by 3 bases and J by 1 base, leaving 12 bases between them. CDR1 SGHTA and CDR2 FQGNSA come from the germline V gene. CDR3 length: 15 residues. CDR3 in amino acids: CASSFPGYRNTEAFF. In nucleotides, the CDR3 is TGTGCCAGCAGCTTTCCGGGATATAGGAACACTGAAGCTTTCTTT.

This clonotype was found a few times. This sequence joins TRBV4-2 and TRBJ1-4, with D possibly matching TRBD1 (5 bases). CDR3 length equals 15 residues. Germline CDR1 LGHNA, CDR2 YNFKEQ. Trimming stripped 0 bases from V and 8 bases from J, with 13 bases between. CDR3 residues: CASSQDVGRDEKLFF. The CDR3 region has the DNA TGTGCCAGCAGCCAAGATGTTGGGAGGGACGAAAAACTGTTTTTT.